The source of this TCR beta chain is a study of naive and memory T cell subsets. The beta constant-region primer was an equimolar mix of two oligonucleotides covering TRBC1 and TRBC2. Nested alpha and beta constant-region primers with the SP2 primer drove four PCR rounds on ligated cDNA. From the UMI-ligation and nested PCR reads, TCRdb called clonotypes with MiXCR, one entry per CDR3 protein. The data contain 89,000 or so distinct CDR3 sequences, around 13% of them singletons. As to this clonotype: The antigen remains undetermined.

CDR1 and CDR2 (germline): LGHNA, YSLEER. This CDR3 is 15 amino acids long. The V end lost 0 bases, the J end lost 3 bases, and 11 bases lay between the germline ends. Study findings and constraints: In naive cells, over 85% of TCR sequences were seen only once. In CD4 and CD8 cells, diversity dropped from naive through EMRA. There was no ground truth to check naive and memory subset results.

Sequencing was carried out using central memory CD4+ T cells from blood. V and J are TRBV4-3 and TRBJ2-5, with D possibly matching TRBD1 (5 bases). The clonotype originates from a human donor in good health. CDR3 DNA: TGCGCCAGCAGCCAAGATTTAGTCAGGGAAGAGACCCAGTACTTC. This gives the protein CASSQDLVREETQYF.